A selection of T cell receptor beta chains follows, all from one sample in a study of cytomegalovirus exposure and HLA in healthy donors. Repertoires were generated with immunoSEQ multiplex PCR, while TCRdb's copy carries only in-frame clones and drops some. Here the sample spans around 190,000 clones, 80% being singletons. Specimen: PBMCs. Source of these receptors: a man aged 40-50 years in good health and CMV-seronegative. Both conserved end residues are trimmed from each CDR3. Clone size is not always given. Where it is, it says once, few, many or a class for expanded clones.

>NA|TRBV9|TRBJ2-4|16
ASSVRPGTSGRGDIQY
>NA|TRBV11-2|TRBJ2-7|11
ASSSGFTDEQY
>NA|TRBV7-6|TRBJ2-2|14
ASSLIGQGATGELF
>few|TRBV19|TRBJ1-1|13
ASSTLEREVTEAF
>few|TRBV30|TRBJ1-3|12
AWTVGGSGNTIY
>NA|TRBV9|TRBJ1-1|12
ASSVGRRNTEAF
>NA|TRBV2|TRBJ1-2|10
ASGGGYYGYT
>once|TRBV4-1|TRBJ1-1|12
ASSQEGQNTEAF
>NA|TRBV5-1|TRBJ1-1|13
ASSLVRGEDTEAF
>once|TRBV7-2|TRBJ2-5|11
ASSWRGWETQY
>NA|TRBV7-2|TRBJ2-1|13
ASSPNSGQGNEQF
>NA|TRBV5-1|TRBJ2-1|12
ASSLGGSYNEQF
>NA|TRBV29-1|TRBJ2-1|12
SGSQRGWDNEQF
>NA|TRBV5-6|TRBJ2-5|14
ASSLGDRGSGETQY
>few|TRBV20-1|TRBJ1-2|9
SARTDYGYT
>few|TRBV27|TRBJ1-5|13
ASRSGQVVNQPQH
>NA|TRBV6-1|TRBJ2-3|13
ASRRTGASTDTQY